This T cell receptor beta chain was identified in a study of blood T cell repertoires in COVID-19. Study information: Donors in the United States, Italy and Spain gave samples during acute or convalescent COVID-19. From T cells, B-cell-depleted T cells, or PBMCs came the material, which was cDNA or gDNA.

This clone was detected a few times. Germline CDR1 is GTSNPN and CDR2 is SVGIG (reference sequence). The CDR3 runs to 13 residues. The V gene end was trimmed by 8 bases and the J gene end by 3 bases; junction bases not matched to a gene: 4. Authors' data handling: Amplification of reference gene primers was used by the study to estimate nucleated cell counts. The data were produced by immunoSEQ multiplex PCR, yet TCRdb's version contains in-frame clones alone and is incomplete. D and trimming come from the DNA, and the V and J calls and clone size come from that table. The sample has about 230,000 clones, approximately 87% seen once.

The chain joins TRBV30 to TRBJ2-2; TRBD1 aligns across 9 bases. The sequence was obtained from a woman aged 70-85 years with active or convalescent COVID-19. What was sequenced was peripheral blood. CDR3 sequence: CAGGQGYTGELFF. The CDR3 coding sequence is TGTGCCGGAGGACAGGGGTACACCGGGGAGCTGTTTTTT. Supplemented by reference TRBV30 and TRBJ2-2, the full variable domain reads SQTIHQWPATLVQPVGSPLSLECTVEGTSNPNLYWYRQAAGRGLQLLFYSVGIGQISSEVPQNLSASRPQDRQFILSSKKLLLSDSGFYLCAGGQGYTGELFFGEGSRLTVL.